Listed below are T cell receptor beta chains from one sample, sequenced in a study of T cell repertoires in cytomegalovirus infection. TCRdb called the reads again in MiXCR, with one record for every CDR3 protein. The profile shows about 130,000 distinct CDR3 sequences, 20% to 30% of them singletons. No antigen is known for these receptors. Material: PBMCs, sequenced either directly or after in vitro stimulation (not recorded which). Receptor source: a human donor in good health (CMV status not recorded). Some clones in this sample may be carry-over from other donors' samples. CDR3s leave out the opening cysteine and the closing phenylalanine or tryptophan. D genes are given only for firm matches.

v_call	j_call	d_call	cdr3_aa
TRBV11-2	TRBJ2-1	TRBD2	ASSHPVQREGLQF
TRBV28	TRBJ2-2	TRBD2	ASRHLAGGGGTGELF
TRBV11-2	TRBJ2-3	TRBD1	ASSLGQGGTDTQY
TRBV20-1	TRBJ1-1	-	SASRGVNTEAF
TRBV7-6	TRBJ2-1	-	ASSSDKNEQF
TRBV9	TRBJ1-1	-	ASSVEAARGTEAF
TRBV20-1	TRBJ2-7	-	SARDVRGSLTYEQY
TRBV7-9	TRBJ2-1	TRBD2	ASSITSGRTYNEQF
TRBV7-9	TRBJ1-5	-	ASSRTNQPQH
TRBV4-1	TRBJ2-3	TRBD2	ASSQVTSGSGERGDTQY
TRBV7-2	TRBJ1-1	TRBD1	ASSLEDRVAF
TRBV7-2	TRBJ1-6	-	ASSLDGYNSPLH
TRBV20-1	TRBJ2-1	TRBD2	SATGTTLDEQF
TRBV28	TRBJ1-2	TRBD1	ASSGQGSLQYGYT
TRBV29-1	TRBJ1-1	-	SVFDWGASNTEAF
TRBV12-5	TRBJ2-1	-	ASGRPDEQF
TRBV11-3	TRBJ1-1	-	ASSLSQGTPNTEAF
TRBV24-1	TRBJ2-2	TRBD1	ATSDPDRGTGELF
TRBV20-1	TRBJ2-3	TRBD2	SARDVLAGGPRGTDTQY
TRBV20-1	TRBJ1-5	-	SARVPPVISNQPQH
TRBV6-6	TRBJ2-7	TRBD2	ASRSGTGTSNEQY
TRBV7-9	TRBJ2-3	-	ASSLRGIGTDTQY
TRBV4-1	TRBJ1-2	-	ASSPAPTDNYGYT
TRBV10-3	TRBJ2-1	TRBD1	ATRLERQGANEQF
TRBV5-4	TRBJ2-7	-	ASSLPGPYEQY
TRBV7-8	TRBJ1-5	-	ASSLAVFGGNNNQPQH
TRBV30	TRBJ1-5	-	AWNEGRNQPQH
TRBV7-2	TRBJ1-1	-	ASSLDPAKGGAF
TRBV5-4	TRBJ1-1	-	ASSAQGRTEAF
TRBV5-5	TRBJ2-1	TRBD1	ASSGTGDNEQF
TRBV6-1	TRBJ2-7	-	ASRHRDLTYEQY
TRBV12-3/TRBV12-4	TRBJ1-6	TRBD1	ASTRTGINSPLH
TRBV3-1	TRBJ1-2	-	ASSPDLRAGYT
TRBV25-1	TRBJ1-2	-	ASSEYVLKDMYGYT
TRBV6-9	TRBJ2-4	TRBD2	ASSLITAGGPHIQY
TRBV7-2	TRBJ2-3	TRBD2	ASSLLTAGGGDTQY
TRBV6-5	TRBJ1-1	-	ASSYSTPDTEAF
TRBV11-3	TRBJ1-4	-	ASSRQKGEKLF
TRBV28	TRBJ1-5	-	ASSLSRVNQPQH
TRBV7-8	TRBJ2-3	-	ASSSGVPSTDTQY
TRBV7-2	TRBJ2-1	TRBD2	ASSLGFGRGSYNEQF
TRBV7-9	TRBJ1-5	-	ASSFSTVNQPQH
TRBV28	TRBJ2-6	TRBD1	ASSGDRGKLTSGANVLT
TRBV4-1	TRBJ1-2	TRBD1	ASSQDARTGTYGYT
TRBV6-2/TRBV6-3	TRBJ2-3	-	ASRGDTQY
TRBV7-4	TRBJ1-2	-	ASSLIPGALFYGYT
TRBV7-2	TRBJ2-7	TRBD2	ASSRTSGSAVQY
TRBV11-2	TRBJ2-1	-	ASSLTSRRGQF
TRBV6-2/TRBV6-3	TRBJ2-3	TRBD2	ASTIAGDGDTQY
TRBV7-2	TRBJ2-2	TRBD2	ASSLRLAGGANTGELF
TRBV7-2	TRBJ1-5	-	ASSSRSEPQH
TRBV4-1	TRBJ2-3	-	ASSQDTARIAQY
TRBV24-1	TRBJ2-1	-	ATSTSDTYNEQF
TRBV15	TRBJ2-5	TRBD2	ATSRDRTSGAPQETQY
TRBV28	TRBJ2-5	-	ASSSGWKTQY